The rows below give T cell receptor beta chains drawn from one sample of a study of T-cell memory formation after mild COVID-19. TCRdb re-called the 5' RACE reads with MiXCR, one entry per CDR3 protein. The sample consists of roughly 42,000 distinct CDR3 sequences, 7.3% of them appearing once. The specimen was PBMCs or a T cell subset sorted from them (not recorded which). The receptor set was obtained from a young man who had mild COVID-19 (a few samples of this study predate the infection). Cell type and time point are not known. CDR3s include the opening cysteine and the closing phenylalanine or tryptophan. The D gene is left open where the match is weak. The listing skips clone size in some rows; elsewhere it reads once, few, many or a size class.

TRBD2	15	TRBV5-4	-	TRBJ2-3	CASSLGGGGSDTQYF	TGTGCCAGCAGCTTGGGTGGCGGGGGGTCAGATACGCAGTATTTT
TRBD1	16	TRBV7-9	few	TRBJ1-2	CASSYRDRGFNYGYTF	TGTGCCAGCAGCTATCGGGACAGGGGGTTCAACTATGGCTACACCTTC
TRBD2	16	TRBV7-6	-	TRBJ2-1	CASSLARWGGGNEQFF	TGTGCCAGCAGCTTAGCGAGGTGGGGGGGAGGAAATGAGCAGTTCTTC
-	14	TRBV5-1	-	TRBJ2-5	CASSSGVGLVTQYF	TGCGCCAGCAGCTCTGGAGTGGGGCTTGTGACCCAGTACTTC
-	15	TRBV7-2	few	TRBJ2-2	CASSTDYLHTGELFF	TGTGCCAGCAGTACGGACTACCTACACACCGGGGAGCTGTTTTTT
-	15	TRBV12-3/TRBV12-4	few	TRBJ1-3	CASTHRLLSGNTIYF	TGTGCCAGCACACACCGACTCCTCTCTGGAAACACCATATATTTT
-	14	TRBV29-1	many	TRBJ2-1	CSVEAGQNNNEQFF	TGCAGCGTTGAAGCTGGACAGAACAACAATGAGCAGTTCTTC
-	13	TRBV7-2	many	TRBJ2-1	CASSLSSNNEQFF	TGTGCCAGCAGCTTAAGCAGTAACAATGAGCAGTTCTTC
-	12	TRBV28	few	TRBJ2-5	CASSTTEETQYF	TGTGCCAGCAGTACGACAGAAGAGACCCAGTACTTC
TRBD1	15	TRBV6-1	few	TRBJ1-1	CASMGQGISDTEAFF	TGTGCCAGCATGGGACAGGGGATATCAGACACTGAAGCTTTCTTT
TRBD2	14	TRBV20-1	few	TRBJ2-1	CSASPVLAGHEQFF	TGCAGTGCTAGCCCGGTACTAGCGGGGCATGAGCAGTTCTTC
-	14	TRBV10-3	few	TRBJ2-7	CAIKGTSLSYEQYF	TGTGCCATAAAGGGAACATCCCTCTCCTACGAGCAGTACTTC
-	17	TRBV4-1	many	TRBJ2-3	CASSQDFTAASTDTQYF	TGCGCCAGCAGCCAAGATTTTACGGCAGCTTCAACAGATACGCAGTATTTT
TRBD1	13	TRBV29-1	few	TRBJ1-4	CSVGQQGGEKLFF	TGCAGCGTTGGCCAGCAGGGGGGTGAAAAACTGTTTTTT
TRBD2	19	TRBV5-1	few	TRBJ2-1	CASSLGWAALSGGAGWQFF	TGCGCCAGCAGCTTGGGCTGGGCAGCTCTTAGCGGGGGGGCCGGATGGCAGTTCTTC
-	16	TRBV7-9	many	TRBJ2-2	CASSLIGRTNTGELFF	TGTGCCAGCAGCTTAATAGGGCGGACGAACACCGGGGAGCTGTTTTTT
TRBD2	16	TRBV6-5	many	TRBJ2-3	CASSYFMGGSTDTQYF	TGTGCCAGCAGTTACTTTATGGGGGGGAGCACAGATACGCAGTATTTT
-	16	TRBV7-2	many	TRBJ2-3	CASSEWASLSTDTQYF	TGTGCCAGCAGCGAGTGGGCTAGCCTTTCGACAGATACGCAGTATTTT
-	14	TRBV20-1	many	TRBJ2-7	CSALTPGPSYEQYF	TGCAGTGCTCTTACCCCAGGACCTTCCTACGAGCAGTACTTC
-	13	TRBV27	-	TRBJ2-5	CASSRTSQETQYF	TGTGCCAGCAGTCGAACATCGCAAGAGACCCAGTACTTC
-	15	TRBV12-3/TRBV12-4	few	TRBJ1-3	CASSPPGAAGNTIYF	TGTGCCAGCAGCCCCCCAGGGGCCGCGGGAAACACCATATATTTT
TRBD1	13	TRBV7-2	-	TRBJ1-2	CASSDRTGNGYTF	TGTGCCAGCAGCGACCGGACAGGGAATGGCTACACCTTC
TRBD1	14	TRBV5-6	few	TRBJ1-2	CASSLGQGNYGYTF	TGTGCCAGCAGCTTGGGACAGGGGAACTATGGCTACACCTTC
-	13	TRBV4-1	many	TRBJ2-7	CASRSQTWDEQYF	TGCGCCAGCAGGTCTCAAACTTGGGACGAGCAGTACTTC
-	12	TRBV6-2/TRBV6-3	-	TRBJ2-2	CASRTPTGELFF	TGTGCCAGCAGGACACCCACCGGGGAGCTGTTTTTT
TRBD2	14	TRBV12-3/TRBV12-4	-	TRBJ2-4	CASSLGGGANIQYF	TGTGCCAGCAGTTTGGGCGGGGGGGCTAACATTCAGTACTTC
TRBD2	16	TRBV4-2	-	TRBJ2-5	CASSQDPTSGKETQYF	TGTGCCAGCAGCCAAGATCCCACTAGCGGGAAAGAGACCCAGTACTTC
TRBD2	16	TRBV5-4	few	TRBJ2-5	CASSFSLRGGGETQYF	TGTGCCAGCAGCTTTTCATTGCGGGGGGGTGGAGAGACCCAGTACTTC
-	13	TRBV12-3/TRBV12-4	medium-sized	TRBJ2-5	CASSFGRQETQYF	TGTGCCAGCAGTTTTGGCAGACAAGAGACCCAGTACTTC
TRBD2	13	TRBV12-3/TRBV12-4	many	TRBJ2-2	CASSWEGSGELFF	TGTGCCAGCAGTTGGGAGGGCAGCGGGGAGCTGTTTTTT
TRBD1	13	TRBV30	-	TRBJ1-1	CAWSKARGTEAFF	TGTGCCTGGAGTAAGGCCAGGGGGACTGAAGCTTTCTTT
TRBD1	16	TRBV6-5	many	TRBJ1-6	CASSYLMTGGRSPLHF	TGTGCCAGCAGTTACCTCATGACAGGGGGCAGATCACCCCTCCACTTT
-	11	TRBV7-2	few	TRBJ1-2	CASSAEVSSTF	TGTGCCAGCAGCGCTGAGGTTTCCTCCACCTTC
-	15	TRBV7-2	-	TRBJ2-2	CASRPDQSNTGELFF	TGTGCCAGCAGACCAGACCAATCGAACACCGGGGAGCTGTTTTTT
TRBD1	15	TRBV7-9	many	TRBJ1-1	CASSPRTGISSEAFF	TGTGCCAGCAGCCCTCGGACAGGGATCTCGTCTGAAGCTTTCTTT
-	13	TRBV5-6	few	TRBJ2-5	CASSLAGPETQYF	TGTGCCAGCAGCTTGGCGGGGCCGGAGACCCAGTACTTC
TRBD2	15	TRBV7-2	-	TRBJ2-2	CASSRTSGVPGELFF	TGTGCCAGCAGCCGGACTAGCGGCGTACCCGGGGAGCTGTTTTTT
-	14	TRBV12-3/TRBV12-4	few	TRBJ1-5	CASSLRTAGQPQHF	TGTGCCAGCAGTCTACGGACAGCAGGTCAGCCCCAGCATTTT
TRBD2	16	TRBV7-2	few	TRBJ2-1	CASSLIPSGGANEQFF	TGTGCCAGCAGCTTAATTCCTAGCGGGGGGGCTAATGAGCAGTTCTTC
-	17	TRBV7-2	few	TRBJ2-3	CASSLAWRSLGGDTQYF	TGTGCCAGCAGCTTAGCGTGGCGGAGCCTAGGAGGGGATACGCAGTATTTT
-	15	TRBV6-5	many	TRBJ2-6	CASRAPGAGANVLTF	TGTGCCAGCAGGGCTCCGGGGGCAGGGGCCAACGTCCTGACTTTC
TRBD2	16	TRBV7-2	many	TRBJ2-3	CASSLVSGASTDTQYF	TGTGCCAGCAGCTTAGTTAGCGGGGCGAGCACAGATACGCAGTATTTT
-	13	TRBV7-3	-	TRBJ2-5	CASSRADQETQYF	TGTGCCAGCAGTAGGGCAGACCAAGAGACCCAGTACTTC
-	13	TRBV7-2	-	TRBJ2-5	CASSLEGWGTQYF	TGTGCCAGCAGCTTAGAGGGCTGGGGGACCCAGTACTTC
TRBD1	13	TRBV3-1	-	TRBJ2-4	CARPGQGGNIQYF	TGTGCCAGGCCCGGACAGGGCGGAAACATTCAGTACTTC